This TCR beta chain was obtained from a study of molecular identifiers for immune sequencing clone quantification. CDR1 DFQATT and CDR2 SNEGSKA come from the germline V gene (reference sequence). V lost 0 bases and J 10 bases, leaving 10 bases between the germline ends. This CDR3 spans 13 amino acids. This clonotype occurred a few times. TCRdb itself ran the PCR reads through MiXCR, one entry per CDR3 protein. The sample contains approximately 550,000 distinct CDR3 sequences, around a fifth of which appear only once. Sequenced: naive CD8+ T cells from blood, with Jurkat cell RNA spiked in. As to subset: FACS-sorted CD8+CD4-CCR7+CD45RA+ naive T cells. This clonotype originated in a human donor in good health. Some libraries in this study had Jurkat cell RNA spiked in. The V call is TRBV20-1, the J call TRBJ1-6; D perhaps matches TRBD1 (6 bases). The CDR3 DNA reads TGCAGTGCTAGAGACACAGGGATATCACCCCTCCACTTT. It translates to CSARDTGISPLHF.